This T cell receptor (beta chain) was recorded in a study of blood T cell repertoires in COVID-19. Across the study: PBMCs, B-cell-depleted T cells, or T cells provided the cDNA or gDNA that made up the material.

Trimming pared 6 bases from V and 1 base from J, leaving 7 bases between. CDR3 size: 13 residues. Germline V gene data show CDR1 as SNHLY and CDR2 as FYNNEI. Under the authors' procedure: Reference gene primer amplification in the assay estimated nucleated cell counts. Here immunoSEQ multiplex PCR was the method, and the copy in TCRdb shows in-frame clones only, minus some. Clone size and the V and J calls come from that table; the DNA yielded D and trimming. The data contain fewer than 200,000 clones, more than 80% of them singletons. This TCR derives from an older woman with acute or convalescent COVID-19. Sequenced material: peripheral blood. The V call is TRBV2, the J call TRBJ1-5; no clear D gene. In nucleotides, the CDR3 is TGTGCCAGCAGAGACTTCAGCAATCAGCCCCAGCATTTT. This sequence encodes CASRDFSNQPQHF.